One and the same sample provided the 21 T cell receptor beta chains below, sequenced in a study of blood T cell repertoires in COVID-19. The data were produced by immunoSEQ multiplex PCR, yet TCRdb's version contains in-frame clones alone and is incomplete. The sample records about 380,000 clones, more than 65% being singletons. Sequenced material: peripheral blood. The receptors stem from a human donor with acute or convalescent COVID-19. The donor label of this sample is uncertain.

This clone is labeled as large (0.1 to 1%). The chain carries TRBV5-1 and TRBJ1-4; the D gene is possibly TRBD1 (6 bases). From germline, CDR1 is SGHRS and CDR2 YFSETQ. With 1 base removed from V and 4 bases from J, the gap between germline ends came to 8 bases. CDR3 length equals 14 residues. The CDR3 region is CASSLTGYNEKLFF. The CDR3 DNA reads TGCGCCAGCAGCTTGACAGGGTATAATGAAAAACTGTTTTTT.

This clone was observed a handful of times. CDR3 loop: CASSSSLLAGRGSEQFF. The DNA for the CDR3 is TGTGCCAGCAGCTCCTCTCTACTAGCGGGAAGGGGGTCTGAGCAGTTCTTC. The rearrangement uses TRBV7-2 and TRBJ2-1; 10 nucleotides match TRBD2. Germline values: CDR1 SGHTA, CDR2 FQGNSA. This CDR3 region has 17 residues. The V and J ends lost 4 bases and 9 bases, in that order; junction bases with no gene match: 15.

This clone was observed once. This rearrangement joins TRBV11-3 to TRBJ2-1; D is unclear. Per the germline V gene, CDR1 is SGHNT and CDR2 is YENEEA. Trimming removed 4 bases from V and 9 bases from J, with 10 bases in between. The CDR3 totals 12 residues. CDR3 DNA: TGTGCCAGCAGCTCCGGGTGGAGTGAGCAGTTCTTC. Translated, it gives CASSSGWSEQFF.

This chain uses TRBV9 with TRBJ2-7, with 8 positions matching TRBD2. CDR1 SGDLS and CDR2 YYNGEE come from the germline V gene. The CDR3 has 18 residues. The trim removed 5 bases at V and 3 bases at J, leaving 19 bases unmatched. This CDR3 reads CASRRREDGASGYYEQYF. CDR3 coding DNA: TGTGCCAGCAGGCGTAGGGAGGATGGGGCTAGCGGGTACTACGAGCAGTACTTC.

The chain is built from TRBV28 and TRBJ1-2, with D maybe TRBD1 (5 bases). The CDR3 runs to 15 residues. Germline CDR1 and CDR2: MDHEN and SYDVKM. Trimming cost V 6 bases and J 3 bases, with 17 bases left between them. The CDR3 protein is CASSPGGTADYGYTF. As DNA, the CDR3 is TGTGCCAGCAGCCCCGGGGGGACCGCTGACTATGGCTACACCTTC.

CDR3 DNA sequence: TGCGCCAGCCGTCCCTCAGGGAACACTGAAGCTTTCTTT. This encodes CASRPSGNTEAFF. The chain carries TRBV5-1 and TRBJ1-1, with D uncertain. CDR3 length: 13 amino acids. Trimming took off 7 bases at V and 1 base at J, with 11 bases between the two ends. Looked up from germline, CDR1 is SGHRS and CDR2 is YFSETQ.

The sample holds a few counts of this clone. V gene TRBV18 combines with J gene TRBJ2-1; TRBD2 matches 7 bases. The CDR3 has 16 residues. CDR1 is KGHSH and CDR2 is LQKENI in the germline V gene. With 2 bases clipped from V and 4 bases from J, the junction kept 8 bases outside the gene matches. This chain's CDR3 is CASSPKSGGTYNEQFF. The CDR3 nucleotides are TGTGCCAGCTCACCAAAATCCGGGGGGACTTACAATGAGCAGTTCTTC.

The chain couples TRBV6-1 to TRBJ2-7; 12 bases match TRBD2. The CDR3 has 18 residues. Germline lookup yields CDR1 MNHNS and CDR2 SASEGT. V gave up 0 bases and J gave up 7 bases; unmatched junction bases: 13. In nucleotides, the CDR3 is TGTGCCAGCAGTGAAGCTCTGACTAGCGGGAGAATTCTGCGGGAGCAGTACTTC. This sequence encodes CASSEALTSGRILREQYF.

The chain joins TRBV6-1 to TRBJ2-2; D is possibly TRBD1 (5 bases). Looked up from germline, CDR1 is MNHNS and CDR2 is SASEGT. V shed 3 bases and J shed 3 bases, with 8 bases lying between them. The CDR3 runs to 14 residues. The CDR3 nucleotides are TGTGCCAGCAGTGATCAGGGTTACACCGGGGAGCTGTTTTTT. Protein product: CASSDQGYTGELFF.

V usage is TRBV5-1 and J usage is TRBJ2-3; TRBD2 is a possible D gene (6 bases). The CDR3 length is 14 residues. V lost 1 base to trimming and J lost 2 bases, with 8 bases between them. From germline, CDR1 is SGHRS and CDR2 YFSETQ. CDR3 DNA: TGCGCCAGCAGCTTGCTAGCGATCACAGATACGCAGTATTTT. Translation gives CASSLLAITDTQYF.

The gene calls are TRBV5-1 and TRBJ2-7; tentative D call: TRBD1 (6 bases). The CDR3 is 16 amino acids. Trimming took 1 base from V and 0 from J, leaving 14 bases between them. The germline gives CDR1 SGHRS, CDR2 YFSETQ. The CDR3 bases are TGCGCCAGCAGCTTGCTCCCAGGGGAAAGCTCCTACGAGCAGTACTTC. Translating gives CASSLLPGESSYEQYF.

The chain couples TRBV10-1 to TRBJ2-1; D call uncertain. Trimming cost V 4 bases and J 9 bases, with 13 bases left between them. CDR3 length equals 13 residues. Germline CDR1 reads WNHNN; CDR2 reads SYGVQD (reference sequence). The CDR3 loop reads CASSVGSFGEQFF. The DNA of the CDR3 is TGCGCCAGCAGTGTCGGTTCCTTTGGTGAGCAGTTCTTC.

The CDR3, as DNA: TGTGCCAGCAGCAGGTTGGCGGGGAACACAGATACGCAGTATTTT. Translating it yields CASSRLAGNTDTQYF. V and J are TRBV6-5 and TRBJ2-3; maybe TRBD2 (6 bases). This CDR3 has 15 amino acids. From germline, CDR1 is MNHEY and CDR2 SVGAGI. Trimming removed 6 bases from V and 2 bases from J, with 15 bases in between.

The chain couples TRBV3-1 (or the pseudogene TRBV3-2) to TRBJ2-1; TRBD2 is a possible D gene (6 bases). Germline CDR1 reads LGHDT; CDR2 reads YNNKEL (reference sequence). The length of the CDR3 is 16 residues. V gave up 1 base and J gave up 6 bases, with 16 bases separating them. The chain's CDR3 is CASSQVRDSVSNEQFF. Here the CDR3 DNA reads TGTGCCAGCAGCCAAGTTCGGGACTCAGTGAGCAATGAGCAGTTCTTC.

This chain uses TRBV11-2 with TRBJ2-1, with 9 bases fitting TRBD1. This CDR3 has 15 amino acids. The junction had 5 bases not matched to a gene; V was cut back by 4 bases and J by 4 bases. Germline V lookup: CDR1 SGHAT, CDR2 FQNNGV. CDR3 bases: TGTGCCAGCAGCTCTCACAGGGGGCCGTACAATGAGCAGTTCTTC. This translates into CASSSHRGPYNEQFF.

V is TRBV5-1 and J is TRBJ1-3; 8 nucleotides agree with TRBD1. CDR3 length equals 16 residues. Germline lookup yields CDR1 SGHRS and CDR2 YFSETQ. V shed 4 bases and J 1 base; nucleotides not matched to a gene: 7. CDR3 region: CASSPDRVGSGNTIYF. In DNA, the CDR3 is TGCGCCAGCAGCCCGGACAGGGTCGGGTCTGGAAACACCATATATTTT.

This clone was picked up one time. The rearrangement joins TRBV5-1 to TRBJ1-2; a possible D gene is TRBD1 (6 bases). The CDR3 sequence is 15 residues long. Germline assignment: CDR1 SGHRS and CDR2 YFSETQ. Trimming shortened V by 4 bases and J by 4 bases, and 17 bases separated the two germline ends. The CDR3 nucleotides read TGCGCCAGCAGCCCAATGGGGACAAACCCCTATGGCTACACCTTC. It codes for CASSPMGTNPYGYTF.

The gene calls are TRBV13 and TRBJ2-7, with 7 bases lining up with TRBD1. The V segment lost 0 bases and the J segment 4 bases; nucleotides outside the gene matches: 12. CDR1 PRHDT and CDR2 FYEKMQ come from the germline V gene (reference sequence). This CDR3 comprises 17 residues. For the CDR3, the DNA is TGTGCCAGCAGCTTAGGCCCGCGAGCGACAGGGAAATACGAGCAGTACTTC. Its protein is CASSLGPRATGKYEQYF.

This chain uses TRBV10-2 with TRBJ1-5, with 7 bases lining up with TRBD1. Germline V lookup: CDR1 WSHSY, CDR2 SAAADI. Unmatched junction bases numbered 5, after V lost 8 bases and J lost 1 base. The CDR3 is 14 amino acids. The CDR3 loop is CASCVTGSNQPQHF. The DNA of the CDR3 is TGCGCCAGCTGTGTGACAGGGAGCAATCAGCCCCAGCATTTT.

This clone has ten or more counts. V is TRBV5-4 and J is TRBJ1-4; 9 positions agree with TRBD1. The germline CDR1 and CDR2 sequences are SGHNT and YYREEE (reference sequence). V shed 4 bases, J shed 7 bases, and the junction held 14 bases outside the gene matches. The CDR3 consists of 17 residues. This CDR3 reads CASSPGTDRGIGEKLFF. The CDR3 nucleotides read TGTGCCAGCAGCCCCGGTACAGACAGGGGGATTGGTGAAAAACTGTTTTTT.

The V and J genes are TRBV27 and TRBJ1-6; TRBD1 matches at 7 bases. The CDR3 runs 14 residues. CDR1 MNHEY and CDR2 SMNVEV come from the germline V gene (reference sequence). Trimming took 6 bases from V and 6 from J; bases not matched to a gene: 5. The CDR3 region has the DNA TGTGCCAGCAGGGGCAGGGGGGTTAATTCACCCCTCCACTTT. This translates into CASRGRGVNSPLHF.